The sample holds a few counts of the clone carrying this TCR beta chain. Sequenced material consisted of expressed TCRB transcripts (all of the isolated RNA was reverse transcribed). Sequencing used immunoSEQ multiplex PCR; TCRdb keeps in-frame clones, though not all of them. The sample has around 310,000 clones, approximately 9.9% seen once. There was one heparinised blood draw per donor, averaging roughly 120 mL. Sorted CD4+ subsets: naive, central memory, regulatory, stem cell-like memory (CD45RO/CCR7/CD25/CD127/CD95/CD27 panel). Germline CDR1 SGHRS, CDR2 YFSETQ. With V trimmed by 4 bases and J by 3 bases, 6 bases remained unmatched. The CDR3 sequence is 14 residues long. The data are from a study of beta chain features in type 1 diabetes.

The V gene is TRBV5-1, the J gene TRBJ1-2; 7 nucleotides align to TRBD1. The sequenced material came from naive CD4+ T cells from blood. This receptor was taken from a woman aged 25 to 39 in good health. The DNA for the CDR3 is TGCGCCAGCAGCGGCGACAGGGAAGACTATGGCTACACCTTC. This codes for CASSGDREDYGYTF.